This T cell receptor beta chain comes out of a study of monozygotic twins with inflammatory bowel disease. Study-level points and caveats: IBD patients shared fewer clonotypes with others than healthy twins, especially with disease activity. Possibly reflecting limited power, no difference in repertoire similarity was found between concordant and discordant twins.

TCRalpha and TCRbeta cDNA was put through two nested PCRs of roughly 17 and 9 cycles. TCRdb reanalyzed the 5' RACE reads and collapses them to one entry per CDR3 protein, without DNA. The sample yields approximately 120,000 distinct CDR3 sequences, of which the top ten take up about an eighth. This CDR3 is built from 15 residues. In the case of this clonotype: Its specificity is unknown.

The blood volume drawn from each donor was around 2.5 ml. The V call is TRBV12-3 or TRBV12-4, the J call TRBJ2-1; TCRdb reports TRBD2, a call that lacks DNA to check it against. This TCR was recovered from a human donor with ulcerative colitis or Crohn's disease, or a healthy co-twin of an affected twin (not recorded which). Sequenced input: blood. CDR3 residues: CASRPRSAAANEQFF.